Given below is one T cell receptor (beta chain) in context. As yet, its antigen is unknown. TCRdb ran MiXCR on the reads and lists one entry per CDR3 protein. The repertoire has nearly 550,000 distinct CDR3 sequences, 16% of them found once; the top ten carry roughly a quarter. The data were taken from a study of T cell repertoires in cytomegalovirus infection. From germline, CDR1 is MDHEN and CDR2 SYDVKM. This CDR3 comprises 15 residues. V was cut by 3 bases and J by 3 bases, with 14 bases left in between. Findings and limits, study-wide: Dominant in the ex vivo response were TCR beta clonotypes restricted by HLA-C and specific for CMV.

This TCR was sampled from a human donor in good health (CMV status not recorded). Some clones in this sample may be carry-over from other donors' samples. V usage is TRBV28 and J usage is TRBJ2-5; D is tentatively TRBD1 or TRBD2 (5 bases each). The sample was CD8+ T cells from PBMCs. CDR3 in DNA: TGTGCCAGCAGTTTCCCCGGGACGTTCAAAGAGACCCAGTACTTC. Its protein is CASSFPGTFKETQYF.